This entry lists 10 T cell receptor beta chains sequenced from one sample in a study of sequential checkpoint blockade in melanoma (dated by TCRdb to about 2019). Library creation used the immunoSEQ multiplex PCR assay. This is the immuneACCESS table as TCRdb keeps it, with only in-frame sequences that have V and J called. A part of the clones is gone; compared with another copy, unresolved V genes explain less than half, and the rest is unexplained. The sample table lists 9,500 to 11,000 clones, less than 80% of them with a count of one. 10% to 12% of the sample lies in the top ten. The label giving this sample's treatment or condition can be read as: randomized to nivolumab then ipilimumab (arm A) or the reverse (arm B). The material sequenced was CD8+ T cells sorted from blood (inferred from file names), taken from a patient given nivolumab and ipilimumab in sequence. Every receptor here comes from a human donor with melanoma.

The chain carries TRBV7-9 and TRBJ2-7, with D possibly TRBD1 on 5 matching bases. Per germline, CDR1 SEHNR and CDR2 FQNEAQ (reference sequence). CDR3 length: 14 residues. The germline V and J ends were trimmed by 1 base and 2 bases, with 9 bases remaining between them. CDR3 sequence: CASSLGGRPYEQYF. The CDR3 DNA is TGTGCCAGCAGCTTAGGGGGCAGGCCCTACGAGCAGTACTTC.

This chain uses TRBV29-1 with TRBJ2-1, with 11 bases lining up with TRBD2. The CDR3 consists of 18 residues. Unmatched junction bases numbered 15, after V lost 0 bases and J lost 8 bases. Germline V gene data show CDR1 as SQVTM and CDR2 as ANQGSEA. The CDR3 loop is CSVEDVPEELAGADEQFF. In DNA, the CDR3 is TGCAGCGTTGAAGATGTACCCGAGGAACTAGCGGGAGCGGATGAGCAGTTCTTC.

CDR3 bases: TGTGCCAGCAGCCAAGCCCTAGGGGGGGGAGGCGATGAGCAGTTCTTC. This gives the protein CASSQALGGGGDEQFF. The chain recombines TRBV4-2 with TRBJ2-1; maybe TRBD2 (7 bases). The V end was cut by 1 base, the J end by 8 bases, with 18 bases between. Germline V lookup: CDR1 LGHNA, CDR2 YNFKEQ. The CDR3 sequence is 16 residues long.

The gene calls are TRBV27 and TRBJ2-3, with 11 nucleotides matching TRBD2. This CDR3 contains 15 residues. In germline, CDR1 is MNHEY, CDR2 SMNVEV (reference sequence). Trimming cost V 3 bases and J 4 bases; bases outside gene matches: 3. CDR3 sequence (DNA): TGTGCCAGCAGTTTTGTACTAGCGGGGGCAGATACGCAGTATTTT. Residues: CASSFVLAGADTQYF.

This chain uses TRBV13 with TRBJ2-6, with D possibly matching TRBD1 (5 bases). Germline CDR1 is PRHDT and CDR2 is FYEKMQ (reference sequence). CDR3 size: 15 residues. Trimming pared 0 bases from V and 3 bases from J, leaving 6 bases between. The CDR3 DNA follows: TGTGCCAGCAGCTTAGGAGGGGATGGGGCCAACGTCCTGACTTTC. It yields the protein CASSLGGDGANVLTF.

This chain joins TRBV5-6 and TRBJ2-4; tentative D call: TRBD2 (5 bases). The CDR3 sequence is 15 residues long. Per germline, CDR1 SGHDT and CDR2 YYEEEE. V was cut by 0 bases and J by 0 bases, with 7 bases left in between. DNA for the CDR3: TGTGCCAGCAGCTTGGGGACTGTAGCCAAAAACATTCAGTACTTC. Protein sequence: CASSLGTVAKNIQYF.

V and J are TRBV27 and TRBJ2-2; tentatively, D is TRBD2 (5 bases). V lost 4 bases and J lost 6, with 9 bases in between. The germline gives CDR1 MNHEY, CDR2 SMNVEV (reference sequence). The CDR3 extends over 13 amino acids. The CDR3 region has the DNA TGTGCCAGCAGTTACACTAGGGCCGGGGAGCTGTTTTTT. It specifies CASSYTRAGELFF.

The V gene is TRBV27, the J gene TRBJ1-1; D gene unclear. The germline V gene has CDR1 MNHEY and CDR2 SMNVEV (reference sequence). The CDR3 extends over 13 amino acids. V was pared by 4 bases and J by 8 bases, with 14 bases between. CDR3 loop: CASSSLDGFEAFF. In nucleotides, the CDR3 is TGTGCCAGCAGTTCCCTAGACGGTTTCGAAGCTTTCTTT.

The chain joins TRBV5-5 to TRBJ1-5; a weak D match, TRBD1 (5 bases). CDR3 length: 14 amino acids. Germline assignment: CDR1 SGHKS and CDR2 YYEKEE (reference sequence). V dropped 3 bases and J dropped 2 bases, with 9 bases sitting between them. The CDR3 reads CASSWGDGNQPQHF. The CDR3 DNA reads TGTGCCAGCAGCTGGGGGGATGGCAATCAGCCCCAGCATTTT.

There are a few counts of this clone. The chain has TRBV28 and TRBJ1-2; no reliable D call. Germline V gene lookup returns CDR1 MDHEN and CDR2 SYDVKM. The ends were cut back, 5 bases at V and 5 bases at J, with 9 bases in the middle. This CDR3 has 12 amino acids. CDR3 DNA sequence: TGTGCCAGCAGTCCCCCGGGGTATGGCTACACCTTC. Encoded protein: CASSPPGYGYTF.